The 30 T cell receptor beta chains in this list originate from one sample, sequenced in a study of cytomegalovirus exposure and HLA in healthy donors. Researchers ran the PCR with 60 Vbeta and 13 Jbeta primers. Sequencing was performed with immunoSEQ multiplex PCR; in TCRdb, only in-frame clones are kept and a portion is missing. The repertoire holds 150,000 to 200,000 clones, with about 77% as singletons. Sequenced input: PBMCs. The source is a woman aged 25 to 39 in good health and CMV-seropositive.

The rearrangement uses TRBV6-1 and TRBJ2-7, with 11 bases aligning to TRBD2. The germline CDR1 and CDR2 sequences are MNHNS and SASEGT. Losses at the gene ends were 5 bases for V and 3 bases for J; bases not matched to a gene: 3. The CDR3 has 14 amino acids. As DNA, the CDR3 is TGTGCCAGCAGTATAGCGGGGGGGAGCTACGAGCAGTACTTC. Translating gives CASSIAGGSYEQYF.

This clone showed up just a few times. The genes are TRBV27 and TRBJ2-7, with 7 nucleotides matching TRBD2. The CDR3 spans 14 residues. The trim removed 6 bases at V and 0 bases at J, leaving 5 bases unmatched. CDR1 and CDR2 from the germline V gene are MNHEY and SMNVEV (reference sequence). The CDR3 spells CASRGLGGSYEQYF. In DNA, the CDR3 is TGTGCCAGCAGAGGACTAGGTGGCTCCTACGAGCAGTACTTC.

This clone has just a few counts. The CDR3 sequence is CASSPSLGQGSSFTF. The CDR3 DNA follows: TGTGCCAGCTCACCAAGTTTGGGACAGGGGAGTTCTTTCACCTTC. The chain combines TRBV18 with TRBJ1-2; 10 nucleotides line up with TRBD1. Germline values: CDR1 KGHSH, CDR2 LQKENI. The CDR3 length is 15 residues. J was trimmed by 13 bases and V by 2 bases; bases with no gene match: 13.

The V gene is TRBV19, the J gene TRBJ1-2; 9 bases agree with TRBD1. Germline CDR1 and CDR2: LNHDA and SQIVND (reference sequence). The CDR3 covers 12 residues. With 6 bases clipped from V and 6 bases from J, the junction kept 2 bases outside the gene matches. The CDR3 bases are TGTGCCAGTAGGGACAGGGGCCATGGCTACACCTTC. Its translation: CASRDRGHGYTF.

On this clone: One junction end does not reproduce the germline sequence, and a read error may be involved. The V and J genes are TRBV2 and TRBJ2-5, with D unresolved. The CDR3 is made up of 12 amino acids. The germline gives CDR1 SNHLY, CDR2 FYNNEI. The DNA of the CDR3 is TGTGCTTGGCAGGCCAGCCAAGAGATCCAGTACTTC. This gives the protein CAWQASQEIQYF.

With respect to this clone: Germline and junction disagree at one end, which may indicate a read error. The genes are TRBV7-9 and TRBJ1-4, with 7 bases that match TRBD1. This CDR3 spans 17 amino acids. CDR1 is SEHNR, CDR2 FQNEAQ, per germline (reference sequence). This chain's CDR3 is CSSSLKMPGQSNEKLFF. Written as DNA, the CDR3 is TGTTCCAGCAGCTTAAAAATGCCGGGACAGAGTAATGAAAAACTGTTTTTT.

The chain has TRBV28 and TRBJ2-1; D perhaps matches TRBD1 (6 bases). There are 14 residues in the CDR3. V lost 8 bases and J lost 1, with 12 bases in between. CDR1 and CDR2 (germline): MDHEN, SYDVKM. This CDR3 is CASVTGWSYNEQFF. The DNA of the CDR3 is TGTGCCAGCGTTACAGGGTGGTCCTACAATGAGCAGTTCTTC.

V and J are TRBV7-2 and TRBJ1-6, with unresolved D. The CDR3 loop spans 13 amino acids. Germline V gene data show CDR1 as SGHTA and CDR2 as FQGNSA. Trimming removed 5 bases from V and 6 bases from J, with 8 bases in between. The CDR3 spells CASSPGPNSPLHF. CDR3 sequence (DNA): TGTGCCAGCAGCCCAGGTCCTAATTCACCCCTCCACTTT. Drawing the rest from reference TRBV7-2 and TRBJ1-6, the complete variable domain is GAGVSQSPSNKVTEKGKDVELRCDPISGHTALYWYRQSLGQGLEFLIYFQGNSAPDKSGLPSDRFSAERTGGSVSTLTIQRTQQEDSAVYLCASSPGPNSPLHFGNGTRLTVT.

V is TRBV19 and J is TRBJ1-4; 7 bases agree with TRBD1. CDR3 size: 16 residues. With 3 bases clipped from V and 8 bases from J, the junction kept 12 bases outside the gene matches. CDR1 and CDR2 from the germline V gene are LNHDA and SQIVND (reference sequence). In nucleotides, the CDR3 is TGTGCCAGTAGTATCGACGGACAGGTGAAGGGGGAAAAACTGTTTTTT. Its translation: CASSIDGQVKGEKLFF.

J is TRBJ1-5 and V is TRBV7-9; no clear D gene. The CDR3 covers 15 residues. The ends were cut back, 5 bases at V and 2 bases at J, with 13 bases in the middle. Per germline, CDR1 SEHNR and CDR2 FQNEAQ (reference sequence). The CDR3 loop reads CASSPGEGGNQPQHF. In DNA form, the CDR3 reads TGTGCCAGCAGCCCGGGAGAGGGTGGCAATCAGCCCCAGCATTTT.

V usage is TRBV4-1 and J usage is TRBJ2-7; TRBD1 might be the D (5 bases). The germline gives CDR1 MGHRA, CDR2 YSYEKL. Trimming removed 1 base at V and 2 bases at J, with 9 bases between. The CDR3 is 14 amino acids. CDR3 sequence: CASSQGGATYEQYF. The CDR3 DNA is TGCGCCAGCAGCCAAGGTGGGGCGACCTACGAGCAGTACTTC.

Points on this clone: This sample includes further DNA sequences coding for the same CDR3. This rearrangement joins TRBV7-2 to TRBJ1-2; the D gene is possibly TRBD1 (5 bases). The CDR3 has 13 amino acids. CDR1 is SGHTA and CDR2 is FQGNSA in the germline V gene. Deletions cut 4 bases from V and 4 bases from J, with 10 bases between. CDR3 nucleotide sequence: TGTGCCAGCAGCTCCGGCCAGGGCTATGGCTACACCTTC. This sequence encodes CASSSGQGYGYTF.

The CDR3 protein is CASSLGLAGGTDTQYF. In nucleotides, the CDR3 is TGTGCCAGCAGCTTGGGACTAGCGGGGGGTACAGATACGCAGTATTTT. The chain links TRBV5-8 to TRBJ2-3, with 13 bases lining up with TRBD2. The CDR3 is made up of 16 amino acids. J gave up 3 bases and V 0 bases, and 1 base lay outside the gene matches. Germline CDR1 SGHTS, CDR2 YDEGEE.

The chain carries TRBV7-6 and TRBJ1-1; D is uncertain. The germline CDR1 and CDR2 sequences are SGHVS and FNYEAQ. Trimming removed 4 bases from V and 0 bases from J, with 15 bases in between. The CDR3 is made up of 16 amino acids. The CDR3 sequence: CASSSSQAAMNTEAFF. CDR3 DNA: TGTGCCAGCAGCTCCTCCCAGGCAGCCATGAACACTGAAGCTTTCTTT.

V and J are TRBV5-1 and TRBJ2-3, with 11 bases aligning to TRBD2. V dropped 3 bases and J dropped 4; count of bases not matched to a gene: 10. The CDR3 is 17 residues long. Looked up from germline, CDR1 is SGHRS and CDR2 is YFSETQ. CDR3 nucleotide sequence: TGCGCCAGCAGCTCGAGACTAGCGGGGCTGATGGCAGATACGCAGTATTTT. Protein sequence: CASSSRLAGLMADTQYF. The full variable domain, with the rest looked up from reference TRBV5-1 and TRBJ2-3, is KAGVTQTPRYLIKTRGQQVTLSCSPISGHRSVSWYQQTPGQGLQFLFEYFSETQRNKGNFPGRFSGRQFSNSRSEMNVSTLELGDSALYLCASSSRLAGLMADTQYFGPGTRLTVL.

The rearrangement links TRBV13 to TRBJ2-3; 11 bases fit TRBD1. The CDR3 runs to 14 residues. V shed 5 bases and J 4 bases; nucleotides not matched to a gene: 2. CDR1 and CDR2 (germline): PRHDT, FYEKMQ (reference sequence). As DNA, the CDR3 is TGTGCCAGCAGCCCGGGACAGGGGGCAGATACGCAGTATTTT. It codes for CASSPGQGADTQYF.

With regard to this clone: One end of the junction is discordant with germline, which a read error may explain. The rearrangement links TRBV19 to TRBJ1-4; no firm D call. Germline V gene data show CDR1 as LNHDA and CDR2 as SQIVND (reference sequence). The length of the CDR3 is 13 residues. In nucleotides, the CDR3 is TGTGCCAGTAGTATGAGGGCTAATGAAAAACTGCTTTTC. This encodes CASSMRANEKLLF.

This clone has a handful of counts. The gene calls are TRBV9 and TRBJ1-4; 10 bases fit TRBD1. CDR1 is SGDLS, CDR2 YYNGEE, per germline. The CDR3 totals 17 residues. The V gene end was trimmed by 4 bases and the J gene end by 3 bases; junction bases not matched to a gene: 9. CDR3 sequence (DNA): TGTGCCAGCAGCCCATCGGGACAGGGGTACCCTAATGAAAAACTGTTTTTT. This encodes CASSPSGQGYPNEKLFF.

The chain combines TRBV6-5 with TRBJ1-3; possibly TRBD1 for D (5 bases). The CDR3 has 15 residues. V lost 4 bases and J 0 bases, leaving 10 bases between the germline ends. Germline CDR1 reads MNHEY; CDR2 reads SVGAGI. CDR3 bases: TGTGCCAGCAGTTCGGGACTCCTCTCTGGAAACACCATATATTTT. Translating it yields CASSSGLLSGNTIYF.

J is TRBJ2-4 and V is TRBV6-1; 15 bases match TRBD2. The ends lost 1 base at V and 2 bases at J; junction bases unmatched: 6. CDR1 is MNHNS and CDR2 is SASEGT in the germline V gene. The CDR3 runs to 19 residues. In DNA form, the CDR3 reads TGTGCCAGCAGTGAAGTGATGGGACTAGCGGGGGGTTCCAAAAACATTCAGTACTTC. This codes for CASSEVMGLAGGSKNIQYF.

The rearrangement joins TRBV4-1 to TRBJ2-1; 10 nucleotides agree with TRBD2. Germline loops: CDR1 MGHRA, CDR2 YSYEKL. CDR3 length: 18 amino acids. The V gene end was trimmed by 1 base and the J gene end by 7 bases; junction bases not matched to a gene: 13. The CDR3 nucleotides are TGCGCCAGCAGCCAAGTACCGGCCCTAGCGGGGGCGGGGAATGAGCAGTTCTTC. Its protein product is CASSQVPALAGAGNEQFF.

This chain connects TRBV5-4 to TRBJ1-2; perhaps TRBD1 as D (6 bases). V was pared by 4 bases and J by 4 bases, with 8 bases between. CDR3 size: 12 residues. The germline V gene encodes CDR1 SGHNT and CDR2 YYREEE (reference sequence). The CDR3 loop reads CASSTDSYGYTF. The CDR3 region has the DNA TGTGCCAGCAGCACGGACAGCTATGGCTACACCTTC.

This clone occurred a few times. The chain uses TRBV6-6 and TRBJ1-1; the match to TRBD1 covers 8 bases. The CDR3 runs 16 residues. Germline loops: CDR1 MNHNY, CDR2 SVGAGI (reference sequence). Trimming removed 4 bases from V and 11 bases from J; junction bases left unmatched: 18. CDR3 DNA: TGTGCCAGCAGTTCTCCGCAGGGGGCGGCTGCCGAGGGGGCTTTCTTT. The encoded protein is CASSSPQGAAAEGAFF.

This clone was observed a few times. The chain combines TRBV4-3 with TRBJ2-3; TRBD2 agrees at 13 bases. Germline CDR1 LGHNA, CDR2 YSLEER. V was clipped by 0 bases and J by 2 bases; unmatched bases: 14. The CDR3 is 21 amino acids. The CDR3 DNA reads as TGCGCCAGCAGCCAAGAAGGCTCGAGGGAGACTAGCGGGGGGCACACAGATACGCAGTATTTT. It is translated as CASSQEGSRETSGGHTDTQYF.

The chain recombines TRBV5-1 with TRBJ2-3; tentatively, D is TRBD1 (5 bases). Germline V gives CDR1 SGHRS, CDR2 YFSETQ. The V gene lost 0 bases and the J gene lost 1 base, with 12 bases spanning the gap. The CDR3 spans 16 residues. The CDR3 DNA is TGCGCCAGCAGCTTGGAGGTTGACAGACGCACAGATACGCAGTATTTT. As protein: CASSLEVDRRTDTQYF.

V and J are TRBV7-2 and TRBJ1-6; TRBD1 agrees at 7 bases. The V and J ends lost 5 bases and 10 bases, in that order; junction bases with no gene match: 11. There are 15 residues in the CDR3. The V gene's germline CDR1 is SGHTA and CDR2 FQGNSA. DNA of the CDR3: TGTGCCAGCAGCCCCTTGGAGACAGGGCGCTCACCCCTCCACTTT. It is translated as CASSPLETGRSPLHF.

V usage is TRBV29-1 and J usage is TRBJ2-7; weak D call: TRBD2 (6 bases). In germline, CDR1 is SQVTM, CDR2 ANQGSEA. The CDR3 runs 11 residues. Trimming left V 5 bases short and J 1 base short, with 6 bases between. The CDR3 is CSVRGSYEQYF. DNA of the CDR3: TGCAGCGTTCGGGGGTCCTACGAGCAGTACTTC.

This clone was counted once. The chain has TRBV9 and TRBJ1-5; TRBD1 might be the D (6 bases). Germline V gene sequence: CDR1 SGDLS, CDR2 YYNGEE. Trimming took off 4 bases at V and 6 bases at J, with 14 bases between the two ends. The CDR3 spans 14 residues. CDR3 protein: CASSPRGLGQPQHF. CDR3 DNA sequence: TGTGCCAGCAGCCCCAGGGGTTTGGGTCAGCCCCAGCATTTT.

The chain carries TRBV28 and TRBJ1-3; a weak D match, TRBD1 (5 bases). This CDR3 is 16 amino acids long. V dropped 7 bases and J dropped 1 base, with 17 bases sitting between them. Germline CDR1 is MDHEN and CDR2 is SYDVKM. In DNA, the CDR3 is TGTGCCAGCAAAGGGGCTATTACTCTGTCTGGAAACACCATATATTTT. Its translation is CASKGAITLSGNTIYF.

This clone was recorded a few times. The V gene is TRBV4-2, the J gene TRBJ2-7; 9 bases line up with TRBD2. The CDR3 covers 15 residues. V lost 2 bases, J lost 1 base, and 3 bases stayed unmatched. Looked up from germline, CDR1 is LGHNA and CDR2 is YNFKEQ. CDR3 coding DNA: TGTGCCAGCAGCCAAAGCGGGGGGACTTCCTACGAGCAGTACTTC. Its protein is CASSQSGGTSYEQYF.